The clone carrying this T cell receptor (beta chain) was counted between two and nine times. Its antigen is unidentified. Treatment given: roughly 10-day PBMC culture with coronavirus spike peptide pools or control peptides (ViraFEST assay). The dates of positive PCR tests extended from March through December 2020 and came before the US Alpha, Beta and Delta variants. Researchers used the Oncomine TCR Beta short-read assay to sequence DNA from cultured CD4+ T cells. MiXCR was run by TCRdb on the PCR reads, yielding one entry per CDR3 protein. The table has about 12,000 distinct CDR3 sequences, about 45% seen once; the top ten hold 15% to 17%. The data derive from a study of vaccination and CD4 T cells after COVID-19. Study information: Stimulation of cells relied on overlapping spike peptides derived from SARS-CoV-2, HCoV-NL63, HCoV-OC43 and HCoV-229E.

This CDR3 comprises 15 residues. Germline V gene sequence: CDR1 SGDLS, CDR2 YYNGEE. J lost 5 bases, V lost 0 bases, and 4 bases had no gene match. The clonotype comes from a human donor who had recovered from COVID-19. This chain joins TRBV9 and TRBJ2-3; 9 bases are shared with TRBD2. Sample: CD4+ T cells from blood, cultured in vitro. The CDR3 DNA sequence: TGTGCCAGCAGCGTAGGAGGCGGGAGGGTAGATACGCAGTATTTT. This encodes CASSVGGGRVDTQYF.